This T cell receptor (beta chain) came from a study of blood T cells in healthy people across ages. Study-wide points: Diversity estimated from one million T cells was considered an underestimate. Higher diversity and more naive CD4+ cells were features of long-lived donors, compared to aged donors.

A second about 6 to 11 cycle PCR used barcoded and J-beta primers. TCRdb redid the calling of the 5' RACE reads with MiXCR, one entry per CDR3 protein. The profile shows 600,000 to 1,000,000 distinct CDR3 sequences, 58% of them singletons. The CDR3 is 15 amino acids. Germline lookup yields CDR1 SGHTA and CDR2 FQGNSA. Comment on this clonotype: Its antigen remains unidentified.

Input material: blood. This TCR was recovered from a man aged 25-40 years in good health. V usage is TRBV7-2 and J usage is TRBJ2-7; possibly TRBD1 or TRBD2 for D (6 bases each). The DNA end favors TRBJ2-5, so the J call may be wrong. CDR3 coding DNA: TGTGCCAGCAGCTTAGGAGTATCGGGGGCAGAGACCCAGTACTTC. Its translation: CASSLGVSGAETQYF.